This T cell receptor beta chain was sequenced during a study of post-analysis software for immune sequencing data. Study information: Multiple sclerosis in the patients followed relapsing-remitting, secondary progressive and progressive-relapsing courses.

Worth noting for this clonotype: Antigen unknown.

Germline CDR1 reads DFQATT; CDR2 reads SNEGSKA (reference sequence). This CDR3 region has 17 residues. The J segment lost 0 bases and the V segment lost 0 bases, leaving 11 bases of the junction unmatched. Study-level results: The study found significantly lower normalized Chao1 diversity in multiple sclerosis patients than in controls. The F measure placed samples prepared in the same batch into strongly shared clusters. A few TRBV segments occurring more often in patients than controls included TRBV5-6, TRBV5-1 and TRBV20-1.

Unique molecular identifiers tagged the TCR beta cDNA libraries. Each CDR3 protein gets one entry after TCRdb re-called the PCR reads with MiXCR. Of under 650,000 distinct CDR3 sequences listed, roughly 47% are singletons. This rearrangement joins TRBV20-1 to TRBJ2-7; 7 bases align to TRBD1. The specimen sequenced was blood. The receptor comes from a girl aged 5-17 years with multiple sclerosis. The CDR3 spells CSARDEWGTVSSYEQYF. In nucleotides, the CDR3 is TGCAGTGCTAGAGATGAATGGGGGACAGTAAGCTCCTACGAGCAGTACTTC.